Presented here are 20 T cell receptor beta chains from one specimen sequenced in a study of blood T cells in healthy people across ages. A sample-barcoded 5' primer and a J-beta primer mix were used in a second PCR of roughly 7 to 11 cycles. TCRdb re-called the 5' RACE reads through MiXCR, storing one row per CDR3 protein. The data hold around 690,000 distinct CDR3 sequences, with 58% observed a single time. The specimen was blood. The receptors originated from a man aged 55 to 70 in good health.

The chain has TRBV20-1 and TRBJ1-2; no reliable D call. V lost 3 bases and J lost 8, with 13 bases in between. The CDR3 contains 12 residues. Germline lookup yields CDR1 DFQATT and CDR2 SNEGSKA (reference sequence). CDR3 residues: CSASNGKGGYTF. CDR3 nucleotide sequence: TGCAGTGCTAGTAACGGAAAGGGCGGCTACACCTTC.

This clonotype was seen a handful of times. This chain links TRBV5-1 with TRBJ2-5, with D possibly being TRBD1 (6 bases). Per germline, CDR1 SGHRS and CDR2 YFSETQ. The CDR3 extends over 14 amino acids. Trimming took 3 bases from V and 1 from J, leaving 10 bases between them. The CDR3 nucleotides read TGCGCCAGCAGCTCACGGACAGCCCAAGAGACCCAGTACTTC. Protein: CASSSRTAQETQYF.

The gene calls are TRBV11-2 and TRBJ2-1, with 12 bases lining up with TRBD2. The CDR3 length is 19 residues. With 2 bases clipped from V and 0 bases from J, the junction kept 8 bases outside the gene matches. In germline, CDR1 is SGHAT, CDR2 FQNNGV. CDR3 nucleotides: TGTGCCAGCAGCTTATCCGGCCGACTAGCGGGAGCCTCCTACAATGAGCAGTTCTTC. Translation: CASSLSGRLAGASYNEQFF.

The genes are TRBV20-1 and TRBJ2-3; no firm D call. CDR1 and CDR2 from the germline V gene are DFQATT and SNEGSKA (reference sequence). The CDR3 runs 12 residues. The germline V and J ends were trimmed by 1 base and 6 bases, with 8 bases remaining between them. CDR3 sequence: CSARVGVDTQYF. The DNA of the CDR3 is TGCAGTGCTAGAGTAGGAGTGGATACGCAGTATTTT.

This clonotype appeared many times. The chain employs TRBV6-5 and TRBJ1-4; D gene unclear. The V and J ends lost 5 bases and 7 bases respectively, with 20 bases between them. The CDR3 totals 16 residues. Germline lookup yields CDR1 MNHEY and CDR2 SVGAGI. CDR3 nucleotides: TGTGCCAGCAGTCTCCGGGCGCCGGAGGACTCTGAAAAACTGTTTTTT. This encodes CASSLRAPEDSEKLFF.

The J gene is TRBJ2-5, the V gene TRBV20-1; D possibly corresponds to TRBD2 (5 bases). There are 14 residues in the CDR3. Trimming cost V 6 bases and J 4 bases, with 18 bases left between them. In germline, CDR1 is DFQATT, CDR2 SNEGSKA (reference sequence). The CDR3 sequence: CSAARALEGETQYF. The CDR3 nucleotides read TGCAGTGCCGCCCGAGCGTTAGAGGGAGAGACCCAGTACTTC.

J is TRBJ1-4 and V is TRBV20-1, with D unresolved. The germline V gene encodes CDR1 DFQATT and CDR2 SNEGSKA (reference sequence). This CDR3 contains 14 residues. Trimming stripped 1 base from V and 8 bases from J, with 14 bases between. The CDR3 loop reads CSARAPRLNEKLFF. The CDR3 DNA sequence: TGCAGTGCTAGAGCCCCCCGATTGAACGAAAAACTGTTTTTT.

This clonotype showed up just a few times. This chain joins TRBV18 and TRBJ2-1; D gene unclear. Deletions cut 3 bases from V and 8 bases from J, with 17 bases between. CDR1 KGHSH and CDR2 LQKENI come from the germline V gene. The CDR3 is 15 residues long. Written as DNA, the CDR3 is TGTGCCAGCTCACCCTCCGCAGACTCGCATGATGAGCAGTTCTTC. It is translated as CASSPSADSHDEQFF. Using reference TRBV18 and TRBJ2-1 for the parts outside the CDR3, the full variable domain is NAGVMQNPRHLVRRRGQEARLRCSPMKGHSHVYWYRQLPEEGLKFMVYLQKENIIDESGMPKERFSAEFPKEGPSILRIQQVVRGDSAAYFCASSPSADSHDEQFFGPGTRLTVL.

This clonotype was observed a handful of times. The chain links TRBV2 to TRBJ2-6; D remains unclear. The CDR3 extends over 16 amino acids. V was clipped by 9 bases and J by 0 bases, with 15 bases between them. Germline CDR1 reads SNHLY; CDR2 reads FYNNEI. The CDR3 here is CARGIGTVSGANVLTF. The DNA for the CDR3 is TGTGCCAGGGGGATCGGAACCGTCTCTGGGGCCAACGTCCTGACTTTC.

The chain joins TRBV20-1 to TRBJ2-1; 9 bases align to TRBD2. Germline CDR1 DFQATT, CDR2 SNEGSKA (reference sequence). CDR3 length: 13 residues. The V segment lost 5 bases and the J segment 12 bases; nucleotides outside the gene matches: 11. CDR3 sequence: CSAPGLAPHRQFF. The CDR3 nucleotides are TGCAGTGCTCCCGGACTAGCGCCTCATCGGCAGTTCTTC.

V and J are TRBV7-9 and TRBJ2-1, with 11 bases lining up with TRBD2. The V gene end was trimmed by 5 bases and the J gene end by 8 bases; junction bases not matched to a gene: 17. The CDR3 has 18 residues. The germline CDR1 and CDR2 sequences are SEHNR and FQNEAQ (reference sequence). The CDR3 is CASSLSPSGGLLGYEQFF. The CDR3 DNA is TGTGCCAGCAGCCTTAGCCCTAGCGGGGGGCTTTTGGGCTATGAGCAGTTCTTC.

This clonotype was observed a few times. The genes are TRBV4-1 and TRBJ2-4, with 10 bases that match TRBD1. Germline V gene sequence: CDR1 MGHRA, CDR2 YSYEKL. The CDR3 length is 14 residues. Trimming at V came to 1 base and at J to 7 bases, leaving 1 base not matched to a gene. The chain's CDR3 is CASSQGGQGNIQYF. CDR3 nucleotide sequence: TGCGCCAGCAGCCAAGGGGGACAGGGGAACATTCAGTACTTC.

In its sample, this clonotype was seen a few times. V gene TRBV20-1 combines with J gene TRBJ2-7; 10 nucleotides line up with TRBD2. Germline V gene data show CDR1 as DFQATT and CDR2 as SNEGSKA (reference sequence). V was clipped by 0 bases and J by 2 bases; unmatched bases: 7. The CDR3 runs 16 residues. In nucleotides, the CDR3 is TGCAGTGCTAGAGATCTTAGCGGGGGGACCCCCTACGAGCAGTACTTC. Protein product: CSARDLSGGTPYEQYF.

The chain couples TRBV7-2 to TRBJ1-1; 7 bases are a match to TRBD1. V lost 0 bases to trimming and J lost 0 bases; unmatched junction nucleotides: 4. Germline V lookup: CDR1 SGHTA, CDR2 FQGNSA. The CDR3 extends over 16 amino acids. The CDR3, as DNA: TGTGCCAGCAGCTTAGCCTCCGGGACAGTGAACACTGAAGCTTTCTTT. This encodes CASSLASGTVNTEAFF.

This clonotype came up a few times. V is TRBV11-3 and J is TRBJ1-6; D is unclear. V was clipped by 5 bases and J by 9 bases, with 20 bases between them. The CDR3 is 16 amino acids. Looked up from germline, CDR1 is SGHNT and CDR2 is YENEEA. The CDR3 DNA reads as TGTGCCAGCAGCCCGCAACGGGCCGGGAGAAGTTCACCCCTCCACTTT. Translation gives CASSPQRAGRSSPLHF.

This clonotype was counted only a few times. The V gene is TRBV4-1, the J gene TRBJ2-5; possibly TRBD2 for D (5 bases). The V end was cut by 2 bases, the J end by 5 bases, with 18 bases between. The CDR3 totals 16 residues. The germline V gene has CDR1 MGHRA and CDR2 YSYEKL. CDR3 sequence (DNA): TGCGCCAGCAGCCAAAGCCCCGGGAAACCCCGGGAGACCCAGTACTTC. This sequence encodes CASSQSPGKPRETQYF.

This clonotype appeared a single time. The chain employs TRBV25-1 and TRBJ2-7; D perhaps matches TRBD1 (6 bases). V was clipped by 3 bases and J by 3 bases, with 9 bases between them. CDR1 is MGHDK, CDR2 SYGVNS, per germline. The CDR3 loop spans 13 amino acids. The CDR3 region is CASSEQGIYEQYF. In DNA form, the CDR3 reads TGTGCCAGCAGTGAGCAGGGGATCTACGAGCAGTACTTC.

The table lists this clonotype with a few counts. The rearrangement links TRBV6-5 to TRBJ1-2, with 7 bases aligning to TRBD1. The CDR3 loop spans 13 amino acids. Per the germline V gene, CDR1 is MNHEY and CDR2 is SVGAGI. The V gene end was trimmed by 0 bases and the J gene end by 7 bases; junction bases not matched to a gene: 2. The CDR3 nucleotides read TGTGCCAGCAGTTACTCACAGGGGTCTGGCTACACCTTC. Residues: CASSYSQGSGYTF.

This clonotype was seen a few times. This chain links TRBV12-3 or TRBV12-4 with TRBJ2-5; weak D call: TRBD1 (6 bases). V lost 6 bases to trimming and J lost 4 bases, with 12 bases between them. CDR3 size: 13 residues. CDR3 loop: CASSYTGRETQYF. In nucleotides, the CDR3 is TGTGCCAGCAGCTATACAGGGCGAGAGACCCAGTACTTC.

V and J are TRBV29-1 and TRBJ1-4; D might be TRBD1 (6 bases). Trimming cost V 6 bases and J 4 bases, with 15 bases left between them. Germline CDR1 is SQVTM and CDR2 is ANQGSEA. This CDR3 is 14 amino acids long. The CDR3, as DNA: TGCAGCGTCCGCAGGACAGAATATAATGAAAAACTGTTTTTT. It is translated as CSVRRTEYNEKLFF.